This T cell receptor beta chain came from a study of T cell changes during pregnancy in multiple sclerosis. The V and J ends lost 0 bases and 5 bases respectively, with 8 bases between them. This CDR3 region has 13 residues. In germline, CDR1 is SGDLS, CDR2 YYNGEE. TCRdb keeps only in-frame clones here, not all; method: immunoSEQ multiplex PCR. The table includes 90,000 to 100,000 clones, roughly 91% detected once. The source is a female donor with multiple sclerosis, enrolled in a pregnancy study. Sequences were derived from peripheral blood, sampled in the first trimester of pregnancy. The gene calls are TRBV9 and TRBJ2-5; D call uncertain. The CDR3 region is CASSVDWRETQYF. The CDR3 coding sequence is TGTGCCAGCAGCGTAGACTGGCGGGAGACCCAGTACTTC.